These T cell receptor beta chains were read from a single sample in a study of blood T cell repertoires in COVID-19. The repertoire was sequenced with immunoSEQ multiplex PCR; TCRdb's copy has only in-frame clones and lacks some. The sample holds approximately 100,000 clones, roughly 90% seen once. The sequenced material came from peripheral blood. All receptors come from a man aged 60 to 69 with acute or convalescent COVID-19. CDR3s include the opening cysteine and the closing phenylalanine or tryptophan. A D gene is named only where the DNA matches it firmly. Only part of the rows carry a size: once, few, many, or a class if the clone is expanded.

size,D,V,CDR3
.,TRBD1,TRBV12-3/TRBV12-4,CASSSGQAYGYTF
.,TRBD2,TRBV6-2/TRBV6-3,CASSPGLAGTEQYF
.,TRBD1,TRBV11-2,CASSFPGQVAGELFF
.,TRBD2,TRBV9,CASSATSGSFDEQFF
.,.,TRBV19,CASSIGRGNTEAFF
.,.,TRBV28,CASSWDILDSGNTIYF
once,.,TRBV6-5,CASSFQVLSGYTF
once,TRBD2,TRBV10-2,CASSEAGVSTDTQYF
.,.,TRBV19,CASSMEGISNQPQHF
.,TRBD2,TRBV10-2,CASQIAGEGEQFF
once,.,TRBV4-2,CASSQSVWGTGEKLFF
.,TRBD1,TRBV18,CASSPLFSGTGNSPLHF
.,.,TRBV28,CASSLRDIRNTIYF
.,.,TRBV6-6,CASSSGDSNQPQHF
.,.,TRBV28,CASSNDMTRGTEAFF
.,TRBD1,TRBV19,CASSVAGGVEAFF
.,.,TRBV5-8,CASSYYRGGEAFF
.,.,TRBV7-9,CASSFPTGWKNTEAFF
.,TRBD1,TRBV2,CASSRGPTNEKLFF
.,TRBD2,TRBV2,CASRGLAGGSYNEQFF
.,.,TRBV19,CASSLSGVRGQPQHF
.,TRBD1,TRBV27,CASVGTGPYEQYF
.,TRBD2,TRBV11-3,CASSPGLAVETQYF
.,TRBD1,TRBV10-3,CAIRGTGQSSYEQYF
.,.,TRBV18,CASSPTLTHEQYF
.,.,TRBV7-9,CASAPPGHRETQYF
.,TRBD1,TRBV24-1,CATSDSGTGIQYEQFF
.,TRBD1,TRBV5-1,CASSSSGTGATDTQYF
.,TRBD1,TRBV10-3,CASGTGENNSPLHF
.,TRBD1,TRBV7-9,CASSLDYRGTEAFF
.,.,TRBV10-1,CASSEYGGPSEAFF
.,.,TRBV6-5,CASSYSRQGEEKLFF
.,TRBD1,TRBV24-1,CATSDPGQGVYGYTF
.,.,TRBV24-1,CATSTSGEQFF
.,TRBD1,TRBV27,CASSSQSGQYNQPQHF
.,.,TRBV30,CAWSTRGAGANVLTF
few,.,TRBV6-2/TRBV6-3,CASSYSEHTEAFF
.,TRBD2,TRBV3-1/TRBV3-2,CASSQGLAGDTQYF
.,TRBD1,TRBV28,CASSLRGGFGSNQPQHF
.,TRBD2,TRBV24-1,CATSDPQLAGGPGDTQYF
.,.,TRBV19,CASSTPGNTEAFF
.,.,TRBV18,CASSPGAYEQYF
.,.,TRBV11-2,CASSRDYTGELFF
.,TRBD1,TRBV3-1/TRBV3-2,CASSTRTGGWETQYF
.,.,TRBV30,CAWSVQLGGYNEQFF
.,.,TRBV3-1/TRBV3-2,CASSQAGLVTEAFF
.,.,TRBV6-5,CASGVAQGQPQHF
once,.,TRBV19,CASSTRLDGTDTQYF
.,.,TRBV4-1,CASSQDGAGSNQPQHF
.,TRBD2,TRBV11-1,CASSLAQAGVRETQYF
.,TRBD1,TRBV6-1,CASSERGGQGAFGEKLFF
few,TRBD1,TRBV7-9,CASSFTTQGAKNSPLHF
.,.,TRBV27,CASSRRRTALNEKLFF
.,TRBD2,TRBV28,CASSLGGSETQYF
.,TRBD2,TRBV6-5,CATTELAGGEQYF